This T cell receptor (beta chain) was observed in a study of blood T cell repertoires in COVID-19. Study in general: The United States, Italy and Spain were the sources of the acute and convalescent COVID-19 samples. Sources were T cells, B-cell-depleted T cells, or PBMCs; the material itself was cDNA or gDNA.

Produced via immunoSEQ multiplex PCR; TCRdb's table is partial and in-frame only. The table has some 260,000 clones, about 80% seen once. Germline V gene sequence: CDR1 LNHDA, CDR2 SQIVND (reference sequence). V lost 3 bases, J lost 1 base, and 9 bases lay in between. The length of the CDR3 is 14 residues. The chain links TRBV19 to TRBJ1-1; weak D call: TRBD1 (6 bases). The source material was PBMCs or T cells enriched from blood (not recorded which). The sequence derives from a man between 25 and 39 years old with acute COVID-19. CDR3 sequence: CASSIRGQNTEAFF. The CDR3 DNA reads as TGTGCCAGTAGTATTAGGGGACAGAACACTGAAGCTTTCTTT.